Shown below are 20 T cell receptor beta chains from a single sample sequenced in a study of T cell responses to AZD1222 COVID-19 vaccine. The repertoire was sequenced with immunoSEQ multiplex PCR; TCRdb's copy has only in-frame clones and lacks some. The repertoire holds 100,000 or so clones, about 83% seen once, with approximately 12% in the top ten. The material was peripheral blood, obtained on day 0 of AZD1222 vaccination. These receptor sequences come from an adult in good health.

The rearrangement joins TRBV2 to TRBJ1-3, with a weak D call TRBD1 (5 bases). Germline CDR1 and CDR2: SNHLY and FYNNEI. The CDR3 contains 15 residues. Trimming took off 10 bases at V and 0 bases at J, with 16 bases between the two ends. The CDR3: CATLPAGTSGNTIYF. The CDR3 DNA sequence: TGTGCCACCCTCCCCGCAGGGACCTCTGGAAACACCATATATTTT.

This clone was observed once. The CDR3 protein is CATSRDPGLNEQFF. For the CDR3, the DNA is TGTGCCACCAGCAGAGATCCCGGACTGAATGAGCAGTTCTTC. The chain joins TRBV15 to TRBJ2-1, with a tentative D call TRBD2 (5 bases). V shed 0 bases and J shed 7 bases, with 10 bases lying between them. Germline V CDR1 and CDR2: LNHNV, YYDKDF (reference sequence). The CDR3 covers 14 residues.

The CDR3 sequence: CASSPNNQGAANGYTF. As DNA, the CDR3 is TGTGCCAGTAGTCCTAATAATCAGGGGGCGGCTAATGGCTACACCTTC. The chain joins TRBV19 to TRBJ1-2, with 8 positions matching TRBD1. The J segment lost 6 bases and the V segment lost 5 bases, leaving 14 bases of the junction unmatched. CDR1 and CDR2 (germline): LNHDA, SQIVND (reference sequence). The CDR3 covers 16 residues. Based on the CDR3 plus reference TRBV19 and TRBJ1-2, the full variable domain is DGGITQSPKYLFRKEGQNVTLSCEQNLNHDAMYWYRQDPGQGLRLIYYSQIVNDFQKGDIAEGYSVSREKKESFPLTVTSAQKNPTAFYLCASSPNNQGAANGYTFGSGTRLTVV.

The DNA of the CDR3 is TGTGCCAGCAGTTACATAGGGACCCTCACCGGGGAGCTGTTTTTT. Protein sequence: CASSYIGTLTGELFF. The chain couples TRBV6-2 or TRBV6-3 to TRBJ2-2; the D call may be TRBD1 or TRBD2 (5 bases each). The V and J ends lost 2 bases and 4 bases respectively, with 11 bases between them. Germline V gene sequence: CDR1 MNHEY, CDR2 SVGEGT. The CDR3 loop spans 15 amino acids.

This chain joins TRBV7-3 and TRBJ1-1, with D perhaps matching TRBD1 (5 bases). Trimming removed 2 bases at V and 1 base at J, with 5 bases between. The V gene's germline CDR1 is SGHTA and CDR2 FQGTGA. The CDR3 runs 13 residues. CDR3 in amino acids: CASSLQGNTEAFF. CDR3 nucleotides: TGTGCCAGCAGCTTACAGGGGAACACTGAAGCTTTCTTT.

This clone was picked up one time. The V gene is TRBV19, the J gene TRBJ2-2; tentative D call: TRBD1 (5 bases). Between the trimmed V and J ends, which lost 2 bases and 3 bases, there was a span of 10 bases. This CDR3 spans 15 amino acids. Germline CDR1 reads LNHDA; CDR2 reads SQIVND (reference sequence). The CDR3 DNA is TGTGCCAGTAGTATACAGGGTGGGGACACCGGGGAGCTGTTTTTT. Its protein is CASSIQGGDTGELFF.

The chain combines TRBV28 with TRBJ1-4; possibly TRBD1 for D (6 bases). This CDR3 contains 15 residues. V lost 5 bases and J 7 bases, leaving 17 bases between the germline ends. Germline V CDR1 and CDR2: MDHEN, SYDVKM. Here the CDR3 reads CASSIGGEGSEKLFF. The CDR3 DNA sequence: TGTGCCAGCAGTATAGGGGGAGAAGGAAGTGAAAAACTGTTTTTT. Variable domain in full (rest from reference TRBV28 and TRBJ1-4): DVKVTQSSRYLVKRTGEKVFLECVQDMDHENMFWYRQDPGLGLRLIYFSYDVKMKEKGDIPEGYSVSREKKERFSLILESASTNQTSMYLCASSIGGEGSEKLFFGSGTQLSVL.

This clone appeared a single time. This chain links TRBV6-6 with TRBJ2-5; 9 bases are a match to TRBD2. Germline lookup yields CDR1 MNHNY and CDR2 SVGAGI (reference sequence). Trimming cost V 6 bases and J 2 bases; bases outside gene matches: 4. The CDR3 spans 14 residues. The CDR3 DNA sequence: TGTGCCAGCAGCCTGACTAGCGGACAAGAGACCCAGTACTTC. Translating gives CASSLTSGQETQYF.

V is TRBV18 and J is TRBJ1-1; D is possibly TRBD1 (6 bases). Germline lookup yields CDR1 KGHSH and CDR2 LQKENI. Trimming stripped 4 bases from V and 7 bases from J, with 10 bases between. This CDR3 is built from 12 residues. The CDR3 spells CASSQRQDEAFF. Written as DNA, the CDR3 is TGTGCCAGCTCACAAAGACAGGATGAAGCTTTCTTT.

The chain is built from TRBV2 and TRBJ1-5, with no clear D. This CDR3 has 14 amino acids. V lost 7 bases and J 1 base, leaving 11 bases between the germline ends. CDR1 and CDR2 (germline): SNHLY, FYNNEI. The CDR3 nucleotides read TGTGCCAGCACGGCGACTCGCAGCAATCAGCCCCAGCATTTT. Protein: CASTATRSNQPQHF.

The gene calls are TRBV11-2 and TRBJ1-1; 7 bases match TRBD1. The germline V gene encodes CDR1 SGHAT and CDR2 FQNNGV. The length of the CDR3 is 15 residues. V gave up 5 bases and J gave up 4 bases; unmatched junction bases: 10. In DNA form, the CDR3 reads TGTGCCAGCAGCCCCAGGGGGGCAGGGGCCACTGAAGCTTTCTTT. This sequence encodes CASSPRGAGATEAFF.

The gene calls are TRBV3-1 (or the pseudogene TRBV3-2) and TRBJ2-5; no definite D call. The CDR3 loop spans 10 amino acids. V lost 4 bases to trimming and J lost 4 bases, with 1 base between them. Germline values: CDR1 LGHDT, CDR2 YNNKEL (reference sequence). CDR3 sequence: CASSLETQYF. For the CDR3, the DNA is TGTGCCAGCAGCCTAGAGACCCAGTACTTC.

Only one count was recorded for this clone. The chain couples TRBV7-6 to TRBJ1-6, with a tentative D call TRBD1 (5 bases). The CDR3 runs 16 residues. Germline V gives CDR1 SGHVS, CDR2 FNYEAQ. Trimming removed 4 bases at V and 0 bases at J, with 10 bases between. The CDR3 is CASSSDISSYNSPLHF. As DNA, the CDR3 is TGTGCCAGCAGCTCGGACATCAGCTCCTATAATTCACCCCTCCACTTT.

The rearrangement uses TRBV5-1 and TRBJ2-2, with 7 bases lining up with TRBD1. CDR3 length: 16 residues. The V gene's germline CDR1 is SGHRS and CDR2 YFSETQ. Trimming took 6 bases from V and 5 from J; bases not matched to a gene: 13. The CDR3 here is CASTQSGQTGTGELFF. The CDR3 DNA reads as TGCGCCAGCACCCAATCGGGACAGACGGGAACCGGGGAGCTGTTTTTT. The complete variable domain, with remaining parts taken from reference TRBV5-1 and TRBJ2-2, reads KAGVTQTPRYLIKTRGQQVTLSCSPISGHRSVSWYQQTPGQGLQFLFEYFSETQRNKGNFPGRFSGRQFSNSRSEMNVSTLELGDSALYLCASTQSGQTGTGELFFGEGSRLTVL.

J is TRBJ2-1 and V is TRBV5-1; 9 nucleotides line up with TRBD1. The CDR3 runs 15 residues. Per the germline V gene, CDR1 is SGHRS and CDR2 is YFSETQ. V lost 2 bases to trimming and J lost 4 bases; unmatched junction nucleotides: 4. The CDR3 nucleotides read TGCGCCAGCAGCTTATCCGGGACAGGGTACAATGAGCAGTTCTTC. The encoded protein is CASSLSGTGYNEQFF.

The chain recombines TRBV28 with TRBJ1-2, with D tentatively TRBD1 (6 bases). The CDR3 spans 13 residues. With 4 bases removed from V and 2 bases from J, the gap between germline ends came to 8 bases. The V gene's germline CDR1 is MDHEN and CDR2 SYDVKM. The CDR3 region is CASSSQGNYGYTF. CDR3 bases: TGTGCCAGCAGTTCCCAGGGGAACTATGGCTACACCTTC.

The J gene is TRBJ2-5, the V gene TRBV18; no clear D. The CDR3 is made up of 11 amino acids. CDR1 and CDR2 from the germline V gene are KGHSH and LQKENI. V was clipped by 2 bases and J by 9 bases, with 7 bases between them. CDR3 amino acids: CASSPKGAQYF. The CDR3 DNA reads TGTGCCAGCTCACCAAAAGGAGCCCAGTACTTC. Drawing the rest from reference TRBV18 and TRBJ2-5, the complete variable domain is NAGVMQNPRHLVRRRGQEARLRCSPMKGHSHVYWYRQLPEEGLKFMVYLQKENIIDESGMPKERFSAEFPKEGPSILRIQQVVRGDSAAYFCASSPKGAQYFGPGTRLLVL.

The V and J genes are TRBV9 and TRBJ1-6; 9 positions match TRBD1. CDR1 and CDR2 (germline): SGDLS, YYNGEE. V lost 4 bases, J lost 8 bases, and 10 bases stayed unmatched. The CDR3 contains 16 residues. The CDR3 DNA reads TGTGCCAGCAGCAACTTTCGGACAGGGGAGGATTCACCCCTCCACTTT. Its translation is CASSNFRTGEDSPLHF. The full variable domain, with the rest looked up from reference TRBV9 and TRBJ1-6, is DSGVTQTPKHLITATGQRVTLRCSPRSGDLSVYWYQQSLDQGLQFLIQYYNGEERAKGNILERFSAQQFPDLHSELNLSSLELGDSALYFCASSNFRTGEDSPLHFGNGTRLTVT.

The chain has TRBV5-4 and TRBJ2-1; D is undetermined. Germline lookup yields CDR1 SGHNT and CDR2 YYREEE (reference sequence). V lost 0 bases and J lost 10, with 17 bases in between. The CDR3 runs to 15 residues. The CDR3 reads CASSLAKRSGSEQFF. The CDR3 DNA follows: TGTGCCAGCAGCTTGGCAAAGAGGTCGGGCTCGGAGCAGTTCTTC. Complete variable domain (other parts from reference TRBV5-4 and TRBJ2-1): ETGVTQSPTHLIKTRGQQVTLRCSSQSGHNTVSWYQQALGQGPQFIFQYYREEENGRGNFPPRFSGLQFPNYSSELNVNALELDDSALYLCASSLAKRSGSEQFFGPGTRLTVL.

CDR3 loop: CASRAKQGINNEKLFF. As DNA, the CDR3 is TGTGCCAGCAGGGCTAAACAGGGAATCAATAATGAAAAACTGTTTTTT. The gene calls are TRBV2 and TRBJ1-4; tentative D call: TRBD1 (6 bases). Germline assignment: CDR1 SNHLY and CDR2 FYNNEI. Trimming took 6 bases from V and 4 from J, leaving 18 bases between them. There are 16 residues in the CDR3.